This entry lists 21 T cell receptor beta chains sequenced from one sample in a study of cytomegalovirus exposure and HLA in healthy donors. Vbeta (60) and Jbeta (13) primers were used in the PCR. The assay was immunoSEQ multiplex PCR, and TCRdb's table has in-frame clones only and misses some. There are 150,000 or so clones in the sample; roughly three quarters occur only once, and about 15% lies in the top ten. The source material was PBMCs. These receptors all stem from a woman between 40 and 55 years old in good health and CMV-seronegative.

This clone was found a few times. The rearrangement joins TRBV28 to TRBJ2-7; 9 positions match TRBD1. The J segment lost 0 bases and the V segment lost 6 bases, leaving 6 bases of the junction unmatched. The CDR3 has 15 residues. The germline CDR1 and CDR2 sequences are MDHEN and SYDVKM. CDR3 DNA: TGTGCCAGCAGCTTAACAGGGGGCGCCTCCTACGAGCAGTACTTC. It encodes CASSLTGGASYEQYF.

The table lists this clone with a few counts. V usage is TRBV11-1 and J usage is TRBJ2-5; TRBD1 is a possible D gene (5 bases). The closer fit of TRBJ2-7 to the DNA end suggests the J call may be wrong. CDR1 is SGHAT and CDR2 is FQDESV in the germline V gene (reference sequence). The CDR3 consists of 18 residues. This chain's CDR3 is CASSLKVIVAGAPYEQYF. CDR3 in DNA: TGTGCCAGCAGCTTAAAGGTTATAGTCGCTGGGGCCCCATACGAGCAGTACTTC.

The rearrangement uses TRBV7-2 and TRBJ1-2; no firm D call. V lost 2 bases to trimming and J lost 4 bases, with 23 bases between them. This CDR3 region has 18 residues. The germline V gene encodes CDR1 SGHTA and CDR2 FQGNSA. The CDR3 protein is CASSLWGSYRGEVYGYTF. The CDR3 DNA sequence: TGTGCCAGCAGCTTATGGGGTAGTTACCGGGGAGAAGTCTATGGCTACACCTTC.

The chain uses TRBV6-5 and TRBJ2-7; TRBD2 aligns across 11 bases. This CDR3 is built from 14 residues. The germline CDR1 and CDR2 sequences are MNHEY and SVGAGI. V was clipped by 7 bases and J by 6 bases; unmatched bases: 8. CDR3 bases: TGTGCCAGCAACCCTAGCGGGAGGAATGGCGAGCAGTACTTC. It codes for CASNPSGRNGEQYF.

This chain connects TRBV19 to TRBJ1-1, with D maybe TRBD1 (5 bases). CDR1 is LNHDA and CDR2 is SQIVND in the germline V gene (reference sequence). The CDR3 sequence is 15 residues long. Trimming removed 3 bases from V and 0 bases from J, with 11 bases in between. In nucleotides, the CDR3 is TGTGCCAGTAGTATCCCTACAGGCATGAACACTGAAGCTTTCTTT. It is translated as CASSIPTGMNTEAFF.

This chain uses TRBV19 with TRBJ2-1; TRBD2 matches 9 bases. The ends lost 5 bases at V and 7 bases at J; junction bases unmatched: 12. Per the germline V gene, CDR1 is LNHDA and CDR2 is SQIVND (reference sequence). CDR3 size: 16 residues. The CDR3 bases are TGTGCCAGTAGTTCCCGCGGGGGGGAACGGCGGAATGAGCAGTTCTTC. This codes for CASSSRGGERRNEQFF.

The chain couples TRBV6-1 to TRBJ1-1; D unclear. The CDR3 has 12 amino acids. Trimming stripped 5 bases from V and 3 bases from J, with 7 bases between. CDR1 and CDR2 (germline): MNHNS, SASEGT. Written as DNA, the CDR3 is TGTGCCAGCAGTAGGAGGGACACTGAAGCTTTCTTT. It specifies CASSRRDTEAFF.

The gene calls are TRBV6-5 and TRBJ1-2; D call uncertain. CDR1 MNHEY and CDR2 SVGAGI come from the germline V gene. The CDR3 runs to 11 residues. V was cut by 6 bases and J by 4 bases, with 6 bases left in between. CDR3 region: CASSGFYGYTF. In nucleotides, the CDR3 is TGTGCCAGCAGCGGGTTCTATGGCTACACCTTC.

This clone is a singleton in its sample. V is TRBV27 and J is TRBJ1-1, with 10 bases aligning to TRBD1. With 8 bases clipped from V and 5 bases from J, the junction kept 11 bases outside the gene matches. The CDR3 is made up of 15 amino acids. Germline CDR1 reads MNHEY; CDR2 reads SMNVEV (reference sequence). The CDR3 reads CASVNRDRGRTEAFF. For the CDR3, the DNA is TGTGCCAGCGTCAACCGGGACAGGGGAAGGACTGAAGCTTTCTTT.

The CDR3 protein is CASSPIGTNEQYF. CDR3 DNA: TGCGCCAGCAGCCCTATAGGGACAAATGAGCAGTACTTC. The rearrangement joins TRBV4-3 to TRBJ2-7; possibly TRBD1 for D (6 bases). Germline lookup yields CDR1 LGHNA and CDR2 YSLEER. V lost 4 bases, J lost 7 bases, and 14 bases lay in between. This CDR3 has 13 amino acids.

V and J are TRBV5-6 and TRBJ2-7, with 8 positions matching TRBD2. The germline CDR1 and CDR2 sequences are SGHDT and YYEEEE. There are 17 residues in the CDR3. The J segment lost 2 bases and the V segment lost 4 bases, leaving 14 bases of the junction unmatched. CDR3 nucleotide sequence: TGTGCCAGCAGCCCCTGGTTTGGGGGACTAGGGGCCTACGAGCAGTACTTC. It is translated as CASSPWFGGLGAYEQYF.

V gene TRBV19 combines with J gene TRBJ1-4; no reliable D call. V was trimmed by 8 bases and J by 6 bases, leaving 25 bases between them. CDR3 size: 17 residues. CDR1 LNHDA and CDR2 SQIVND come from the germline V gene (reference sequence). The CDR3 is CASASRREPTRDEKLFF. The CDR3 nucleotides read TGTGCCAGTGCGTCCCGTCGGGAACCTACTCGGGATGAAAAACTGTTTTTT.

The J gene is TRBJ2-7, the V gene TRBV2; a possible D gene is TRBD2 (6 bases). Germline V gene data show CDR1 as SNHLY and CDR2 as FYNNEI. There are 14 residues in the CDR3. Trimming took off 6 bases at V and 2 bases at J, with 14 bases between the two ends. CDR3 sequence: CASRRLENAYEQYF. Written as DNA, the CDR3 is TGTGCCAGCAGGCGACTAGAAAATGCCTACGAGCAGTACTTC.

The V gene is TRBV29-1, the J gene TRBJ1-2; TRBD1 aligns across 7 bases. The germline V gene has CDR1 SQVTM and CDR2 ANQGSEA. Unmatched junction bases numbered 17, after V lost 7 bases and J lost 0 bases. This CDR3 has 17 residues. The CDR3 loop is CSAVGWDRRTTNYGYTF. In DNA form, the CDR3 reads TGCAGCGCCGTCGGGTGGGACAGAAGAACTACTAACTATGGCTACACCTTC.

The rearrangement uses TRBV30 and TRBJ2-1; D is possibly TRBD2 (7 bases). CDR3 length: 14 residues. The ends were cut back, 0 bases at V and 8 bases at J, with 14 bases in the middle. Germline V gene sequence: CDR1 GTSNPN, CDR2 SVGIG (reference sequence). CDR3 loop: CAWSVMGGPYEQFF. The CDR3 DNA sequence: TGTGCCTGGAGTGTAATGGGGGGGCCGTATGAGCAGTTCTTC. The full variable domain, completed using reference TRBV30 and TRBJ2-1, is SQTIHQWPATLVQPVGSPLSLECTVEGTSNPNLYWYRQAAGRGLQLLFYSVGIGQISSEVPQNLSASRPQDRQFILSSKKLLLSDSGFYLCAWSVMGGPYEQFFGPGTRLTVL.

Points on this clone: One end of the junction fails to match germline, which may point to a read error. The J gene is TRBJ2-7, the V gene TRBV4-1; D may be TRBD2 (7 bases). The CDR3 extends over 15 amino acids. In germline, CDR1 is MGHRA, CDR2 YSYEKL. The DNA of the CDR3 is TGCGCCAGCAGCCATGGGGGGGCAGAGAGCTACGAGCAGTGCTTC. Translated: CASSHGGAESYEQCF.

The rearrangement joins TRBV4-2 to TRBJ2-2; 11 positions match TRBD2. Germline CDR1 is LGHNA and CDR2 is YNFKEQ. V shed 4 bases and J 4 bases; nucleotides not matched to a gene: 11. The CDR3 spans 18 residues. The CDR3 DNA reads TGTGCCAGCAGCCCGCGGGTAGCGGGGGGGCCGGGCACCGGGGAGCTGTTTTTT. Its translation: CASSPRVAGGPGTGELFF.

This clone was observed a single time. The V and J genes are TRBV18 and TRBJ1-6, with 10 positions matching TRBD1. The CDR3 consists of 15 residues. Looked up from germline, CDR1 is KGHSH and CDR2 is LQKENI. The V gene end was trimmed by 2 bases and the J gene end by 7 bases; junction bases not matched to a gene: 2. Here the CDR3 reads CASSPGTGENSPLHF. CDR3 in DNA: TGTGCCAGCTCACCAGGGACAGGGGAGAATTCACCCCTCCACTTT.

Here the CDR3 DNA reads TGTGCCAGCAACCCAGCAACTAATGAAAAACTGTTTTTT. Translation: CASNPATNEKLFF. The chain combines TRBV28 with TRBJ1-4, with D hard to call. Per germline, CDR1 MDHEN and CDR2 SYDVKM. V was trimmed by 7 bases and J by 0 bases, leaving 6 bases between them. The length of the CDR3 is 13 residues.

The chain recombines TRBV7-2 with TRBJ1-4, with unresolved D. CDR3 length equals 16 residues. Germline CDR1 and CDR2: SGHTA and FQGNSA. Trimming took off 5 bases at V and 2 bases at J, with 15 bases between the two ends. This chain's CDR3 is CASSPGSPGTNEKLFF. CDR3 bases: TGTGCCAGCAGCCCCGGATCCCCCGGGACTAATGAAAAACTGTTTTTT.

The CDR3 DNA follows: TGCGCCAGCAGCTTTAGTCGCGACACAGATACGCAGTATTTT. Translating gives CASSFSRDTDTQYF. V gene TRBV5-1 combines with J gene TRBJ2-3, with D unclear. Trimming took 2 bases from V and 2 from J, leaving 9 bases between them. The CDR3 is made up of 14 amino acids. CDR1 is SGHRS and CDR2 is YFSETQ in the germline V gene.